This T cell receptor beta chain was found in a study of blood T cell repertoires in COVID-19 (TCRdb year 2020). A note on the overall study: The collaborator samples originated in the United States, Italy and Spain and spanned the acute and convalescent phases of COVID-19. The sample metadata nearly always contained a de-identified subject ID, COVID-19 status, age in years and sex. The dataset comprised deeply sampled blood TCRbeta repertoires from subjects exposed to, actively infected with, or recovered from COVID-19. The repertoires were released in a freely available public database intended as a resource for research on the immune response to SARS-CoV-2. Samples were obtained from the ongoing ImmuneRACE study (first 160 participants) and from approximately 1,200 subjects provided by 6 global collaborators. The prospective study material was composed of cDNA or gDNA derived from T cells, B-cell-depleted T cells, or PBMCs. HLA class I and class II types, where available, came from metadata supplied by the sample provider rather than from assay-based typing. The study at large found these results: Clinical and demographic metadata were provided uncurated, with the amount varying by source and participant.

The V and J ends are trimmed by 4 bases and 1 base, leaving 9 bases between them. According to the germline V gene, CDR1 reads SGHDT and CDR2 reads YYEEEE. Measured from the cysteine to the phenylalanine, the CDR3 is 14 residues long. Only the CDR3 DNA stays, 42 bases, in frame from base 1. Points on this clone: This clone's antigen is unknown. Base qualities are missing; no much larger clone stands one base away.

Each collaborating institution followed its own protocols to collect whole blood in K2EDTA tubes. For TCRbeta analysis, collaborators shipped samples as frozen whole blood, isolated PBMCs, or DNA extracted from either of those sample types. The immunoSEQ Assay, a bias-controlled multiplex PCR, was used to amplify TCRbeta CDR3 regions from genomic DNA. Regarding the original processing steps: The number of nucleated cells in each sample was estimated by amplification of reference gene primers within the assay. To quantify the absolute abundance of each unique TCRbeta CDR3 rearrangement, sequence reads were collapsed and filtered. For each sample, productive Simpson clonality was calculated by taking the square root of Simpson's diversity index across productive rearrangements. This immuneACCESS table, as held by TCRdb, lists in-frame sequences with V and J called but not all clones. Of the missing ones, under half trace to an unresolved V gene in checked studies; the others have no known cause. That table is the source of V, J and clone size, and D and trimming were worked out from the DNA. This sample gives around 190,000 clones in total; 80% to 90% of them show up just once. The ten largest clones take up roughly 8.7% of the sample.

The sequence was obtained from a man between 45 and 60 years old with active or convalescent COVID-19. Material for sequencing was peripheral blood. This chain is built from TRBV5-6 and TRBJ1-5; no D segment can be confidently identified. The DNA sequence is TGTGCCAGCAGCCCTCGACAAAGCAATCAGCCCCAGCATTTT. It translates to CASSPRQSNQPQHF.